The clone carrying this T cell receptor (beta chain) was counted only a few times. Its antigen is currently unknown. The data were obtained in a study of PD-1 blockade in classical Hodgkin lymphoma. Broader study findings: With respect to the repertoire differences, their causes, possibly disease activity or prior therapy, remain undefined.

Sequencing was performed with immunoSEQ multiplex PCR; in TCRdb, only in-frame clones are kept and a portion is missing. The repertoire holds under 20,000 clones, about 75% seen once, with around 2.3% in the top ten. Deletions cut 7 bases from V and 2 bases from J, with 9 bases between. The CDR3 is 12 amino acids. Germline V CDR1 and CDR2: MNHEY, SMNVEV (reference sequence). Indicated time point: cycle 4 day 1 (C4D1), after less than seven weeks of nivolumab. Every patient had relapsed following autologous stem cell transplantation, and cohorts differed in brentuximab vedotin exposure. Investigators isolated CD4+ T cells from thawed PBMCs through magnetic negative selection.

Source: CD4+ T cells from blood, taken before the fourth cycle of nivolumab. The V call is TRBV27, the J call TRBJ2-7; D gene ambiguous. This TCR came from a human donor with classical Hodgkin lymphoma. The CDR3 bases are TGTGCCAGCACGGGCGCTGCCTACGAGCAGTACTTC. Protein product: CASTGAAYEQYF.